Below are 20 T cell receptor beta chains sequenced from a single sample in a study of T cell repertoires in cytomegalovirus infection. TCRdb reanalysed the reads using MiXCR and keeps one entry per CDR3 protein. The sample records around 450,000 distinct CDR3 sequences, approximately 31% being singletons. Sample: PBMCs. The receptors stem from a human donor in good health (CMV status not recorded). Some clones in this sample may be carry-over from other donors' samples.

The genes are TRBV28 and TRBJ2-5; 7 bases map to TRBD1. Germline V gene sequence: CDR1 MDHEN, CDR2 SYDVKM. CDR3 length: 14 residues. After removal of 6 bases from V and 0 bases from J, the junction contained 4 bases not matched to a gene. DNA of the CDR3: TGTGCCAGCAGCATCGGGACAGACCAAGAGACCCAGTACTTC. Translation: CASSIGTDQETQYF.

This clonotype was recorded a few times. This rearrangement joins TRBV7-8 to TRBJ1-5; D is possibly TRBD1 (6 bases). The germline V gene has CDR1 SGHVS and CDR2 FQNEAQ. CDR3 length: 15 amino acids. V lost 5 bases, J lost 0 bases, and 11 bases lay in between. CDR3 protein: CASSQDRSSNQPQHF. CDR3 DNA: TGTGCCAGCAGCCAAGACAGGAGTAGCAATCAGCCCCAGCATTTT.

This clonotype showed up just a few times. The chain recombines TRBV19 with TRBJ2-1; no definite D call. The CDR3 is 14 residues long. Trimming removed 5 bases from V and 0 bases from J, with 8 bases in between. Germline-derived CDR1 and CDR2 are LNHDA and SQIVND (reference sequence). This CDR3 is CASSLFDSYNEQFF. DNA of the CDR3: TGTGCCAGTAGTTTGTTCGACTCCTACAATGAGCAGTTCTTC.

In its sample, this clonotype was seen a few times. This chain connects TRBV28 to TRBJ1-2; D is ambiguous. The CDR3 spans 15 residues. V lost 3 bases and J 6 bases, leaving 17 bases between the germline ends. Per germline, CDR1 MDHEN and CDR2 SYDVKM. Here the CDR3 reads CASSFERPPWDGYTF. The CDR3 DNA sequence: TGTGCCAGCAGTTTTGAGCGACCGCCTTGGGATGGCTACACCTTC.

This clonotype was counted at least ten times. This rearrangement joins TRBV12-3 or TRBV12-4 to TRBJ1-1; D might be TRBD1 (6 bases). This CDR3 comprises 13 residues. Between the trimmed V and J ends, which lost 8 bases and 0 bases, there was a span of 10 bases. The CDR3 protein is CASLDSLNTEAFF. The DNA of the CDR3 is TGTGCCAGCCTGGACAGCCTGAACACTGAAGCTTTCTTT.

Details on this clonotype: Given a much more abundant clone one base away, this may be a read error. The gene calls are TRBV28 and TRBJ1-2, with D tentatively TRBD1 (5 bases). Germline values: CDR1 MDHEN, CDR2 SYDVKM. There are 13 residues in the CDR3. V lost 4 bases and J lost 8, with 14 bases in between. CDR3 residues: CASSWGSARGYTF. The CDR3 bases are TGTGCCAGCAGTTGGGGGTCCGCGAGGGGCTACACCTTC.

Turning to this clonotype: The junction shows a germline mismatch at one end, possibly a read error. The CDR3 DNA sequence: TGTGCCAGCAGCGTAGCGGGGGGCGCTTCGTACCAAGAGACCCAGTACTTC. It codes for CASSVAGGASYQETQYF. The gene calls are TRBV7-6 and TRBJ2-5; 10 bases map to TRBD2. CDR3 length equals 17 residues. In germline, CDR1 is SGHVS, CDR2 FNYEAQ. Filled out from reference TRBV7-6 and TRBJ2-5, the complete variable domain reads GAGVSQSPRYKVTKRGQDVALRCDPISGHVSLYWYRQALGQGPEFLTYFNYEAQQDKSGLPNDRFSAERPEGSISTLTIQRTEQRDSAMYRCASSVAGGASYQETQYFGPGTRLLVL.

This clonotype was counted between two and nine times. The rearrangement links TRBV11-2 to TRBJ1-2, with D perhaps matching TRBD1 (6 bases). Trimming cost V 11 bases and J 4 bases, with 14 bases left between them. CDR1 is SGHAT and CDR2 is FQNNGV in the germline V gene. The length of the CDR3 is 12 residues. CDR3 sequence: CASGQSTYGYTF. The CDR3 DNA is TGTGCCTCGGGACAAAGTACCTATGGCTACACCTTC.

The genes are TRBV10-2 and TRBJ1-4; D may be TRBD1 (5 bases). CDR3 length: 14 amino acids. V lost 2 bases and J 14 bases, leaving 18 bases between the germline ends. Germline assignment: CDR1 WSHSY and CDR2 SAAADI. The CDR3 DNA follows: TGCGCCAGCAGTGAGCTCACAGCGGGGGAACGGCTGTTTTTT. It codes for CASSELTAGERLFF.

In its sample, this clonotype was seen many times. The rearrangement uses TRBV6-6 and TRBJ1-6; D not resolved. Per the germline V gene, CDR1 is MNHNY and CDR2 is SVGAGI (reference sequence). The V and J ends lost 2 bases and 5 bases respectively, with 4 bases between them. This CDR3 contains 13 residues. The CDR3 loop is CASSYSNNSPLHF. The CDR3 DNA reads as TGTGCCAGCAGTTACAGTAATAATTCACCCCTCCACTTT.

This clonotype was detected only a few times. V gene TRBV12-3 or TRBV12-4 combines with J gene TRBJ2-7; 9 bases are shared with TRBD1. Trimming removed 6 bases from V and 0 bases from J; junction bases left unmatched: 3. The CDR3 consists of 14 residues. In DNA form, the CDR3 reads TGTGCCAGCAGAAAACAGGGGGCCTCCTACGAGCAGTACTTC. Translating it yields CASRKQGASYEQYF.

The J gene is TRBJ2-3, the V gene TRBV2, with a possible D match to TRBD2 (6 bases). The germline V and J ends were trimmed by 4 bases and 3 bases, with 11 bases remaining between them. From germline, CDR1 is SNHLY and CDR2 FYNNEI. The CDR3 covers 14 residues. The CDR3 sequence: CASSVNGGTDTQYF. DNA for the CDR3: TGTGCCAGCAGTGTTAATGGGGGGACAGATACGCAGTATTTT.

This clonotype was counted a few times. The chain uses TRBV19 and TRBJ2-1, with D possibly matching TRBD1 (6 bases). This CDR3 is 16 amino acids long. V was cut by 6 bases and J by 5 bases, with 20 bases left in between. Germline assignment: CDR1 LNHDA and CDR2 SQIVND (reference sequence). The CDR3 here is CASSLKTNRVNNEQFF. DNA of the CDR3: TGTGCCAGTAGCCTAAAGACTAACAGGGTTAACAATGAGCAGTTCTTC.

This clonotype has just one count. The V call is TRBV23-1, the J call TRBJ2-4; possible D gene TRBD2, 5 bases. TRBV23-1 is annotated as an ORF whose role is uncertain. The CDR3 runs to 13 residues. V was pared by 9 bases and J by 0 bases, with 9 bases between. CDR3 sequence (DNA): TGCGCCAGAGGAGGCTTAGCCAAAAACATTCAGTACTTC. Encoded protein: CARGGLAKNIQYF.

The V call is TRBV10-3, the J call TRBJ2-2; D not certain. V lost 3 bases to trimming and J lost 4 bases, with 3 bases between them. The CDR3 has 12 residues. Germline loops: CDR1 ENHRY, CDR2 SYGVKD. CDR3 nucleotide sequence: TGTGCCATCAGTGACGGCACCGGGGAGCTGTTTTTT. Translated: CAISDGTGELFF.

The V call is TRBV5-1, the J call TRBJ2-1; 11 bases line up with TRBD2. Germline V gene lookup returns CDR1 SGHRS and CDR2 YFSETQ. V gave up 4 bases and J gave up 1 base; unmatched junction bases: 7. This CDR3 is 17 amino acids long. The CDR3 DNA is TGCGCCAGCAGCACTATTAGCGGGGGGGCGTCCTACAATGAGCAGTTCTTC. The encoded protein is CASSTISGGASYNEQFF.

This sequence joins TRBV4-2 and TRBJ1-3, with D uncertain. The V end lost 4 bases, the J end lost 0 bases, and 16 bases lay between the germline ends. The CDR3 has 17 amino acids. The germline V gene has CDR1 LGHNA and CDR2 YNFKEQ. In DNA form, the CDR3 reads TGTGCCAGCAGCCCTTGGCAGAGAGCAAGCTCTGGAAACACCATATATTTT. Translation gives CASSPWQRASSGNTIYF.

This clonotype was observed many times. The chain recombines TRBV7-6 with TRBJ2-7, with D perhaps given as TRBD1 or TRBD2 (5 bases each). The CDR3 covers 14 residues. Germline V gene sequence: CDR1 SGHVS, CDR2 FNYEAQ. Between the trimmed V and J ends, which lost 5 bases and 5 bases, there was a span of 16 bases. CDR3 protein: CASSPEGRDNEQYF. The CDR3, as DNA: TGTGCCAGCAGCCCAGAGGGCAGGGATAACGAGCAGTACTTC.

As regards this clonotype: Since a much larger clone is just one base distant, this may be a read error. The CDR3 coding sequence is TGTGCCAGCAGCTTAGATAGGCACCCCCAGCATTTT. It encodes CASSLDRHPQHF. The chain carries TRBV7-8 and TRBJ1-5, with no clear D. From germline, CDR1 is SGHVS and CDR2 FQNEAQ. CDR3 size: 12 residues. V was clipped by 1 base and J by 10 bases, with 8 bases between them.

There are many counts of this clonotype. The J gene is TRBJ2-1, the V gene TRBV7-2; D remains unclear. Trimming took off 2 bases at V and 0 bases at J, with 8 bases between the two ends. CDR3 length: 15 residues. Germline V lookup: CDR1 SGHTA, CDR2 FQGNSA. The CDR3 sequence is CASSLIHTSYNEQFF. The DNA for the CDR3 is TGTGCCAGCAGCTTAATTCACACCTCCTACAATGAGCAGTTCTTC.